The T cell receptor (beta chain) under discussion was sequenced for a study of a mutant IDH1 vaccine in newly diagnosed glioma. Whole-study context: Patients previously underwent radiotherapy, temozolomide, or both, and most underwent both.

The sample's time point: baseline, week 1 (first vaccination visit). Treatment described: pre-vaccination baseline after standard-of-care therapy. Profiling relied on immunoSEQ multiplex PCR, and the TCRdb table lists in-frame clones only, not all of them. The sample lists fewer than 40,000 clones, roughly four fifths seen once, with roughly 19% in the top ten. CDR1 is MDHEN, CDR2 SYDVKM, per germline. The V end was cut by 6 bases, the J end by 1 base, with 12 bases between. This CDR3 spans 14 amino acids. General study findings and limits: Immune responses arising from the vaccine appeared in about 92% of patients.

This clone was found a few times. Its antigen is unknown. The clonotype originates from a man aged 25 to 40 with glioma. Sequencing was performed on PBMCs, taken from a glioma patient treated with radiotherapy, temozolomide or both. The chain employs TRBV28 and TRBJ1-1, with a possible D match to TRBD1 (5 bases). CDR3 residues: CASRNGGGNTEAFF. The CDR3 bases are TGTGCCAGCAGAAATGGCGGGGGGAACACTGAAGCTTTCTTT. The complete variable domain, with remaining parts taken from reference TRBV28 and TRBJ1-1, reads DVKVTQSSRYLVKRTGEKVFLECVQDMDHENMFWYRQDPGLGLRLIYFSYDVKMKEKGDIPEGYSVSREKKERFSLILESASTNQTSMYLCASRNGGGNTEAFFGQGTRLTVV.